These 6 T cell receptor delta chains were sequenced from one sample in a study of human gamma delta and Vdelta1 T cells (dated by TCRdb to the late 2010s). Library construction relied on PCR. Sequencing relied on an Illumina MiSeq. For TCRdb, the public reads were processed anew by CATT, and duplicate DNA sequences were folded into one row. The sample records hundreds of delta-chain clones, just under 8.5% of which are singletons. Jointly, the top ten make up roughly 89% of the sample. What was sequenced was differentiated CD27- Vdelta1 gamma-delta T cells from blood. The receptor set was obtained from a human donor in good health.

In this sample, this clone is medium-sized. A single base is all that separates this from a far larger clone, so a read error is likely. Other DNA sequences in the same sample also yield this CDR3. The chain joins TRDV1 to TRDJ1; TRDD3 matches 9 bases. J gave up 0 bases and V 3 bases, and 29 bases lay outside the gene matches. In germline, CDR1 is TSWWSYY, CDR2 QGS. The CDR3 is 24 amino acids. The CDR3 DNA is TGTGCTCTTGGGGAGTCCCTCCCGCTTCCGGGCTACTGGGGGACTTACTCTTACACCGATAAACTCATCTTT. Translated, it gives CALGESLPLPGYWGTYSYTDKLIF.

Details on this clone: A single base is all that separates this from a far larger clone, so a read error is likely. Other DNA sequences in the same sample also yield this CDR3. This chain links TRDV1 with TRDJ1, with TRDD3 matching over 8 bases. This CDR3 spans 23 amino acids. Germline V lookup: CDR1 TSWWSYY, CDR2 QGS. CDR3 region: CALGDPRQHKKRLGGQYTDKLIF. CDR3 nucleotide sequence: TGTGCTCTCGGGGACCCTCGGCAGCACAAGAAGCGACTGGGGGGTCAGTACACCGATAAACTCATCTTT.

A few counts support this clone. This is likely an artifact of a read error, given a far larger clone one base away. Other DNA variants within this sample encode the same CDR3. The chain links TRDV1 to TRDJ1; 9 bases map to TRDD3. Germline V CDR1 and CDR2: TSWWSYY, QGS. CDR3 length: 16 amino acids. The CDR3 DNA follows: TGTGCTCTTGTTAGTACTGGGGGACACTACACCGATAAGCTCATCTTT. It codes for CALVSTGGHYTDKLIF.

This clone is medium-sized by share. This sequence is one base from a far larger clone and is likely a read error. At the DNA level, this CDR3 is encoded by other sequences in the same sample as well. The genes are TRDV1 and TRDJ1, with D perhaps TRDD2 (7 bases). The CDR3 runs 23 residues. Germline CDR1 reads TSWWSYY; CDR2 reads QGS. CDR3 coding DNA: TGTGCTCTTGGGGTCTTTACCTTCCTTCCGACATCTATTTACTTGGGGGTCACCGATAAACTCATCTTC. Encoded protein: CALGVFTFLPTSIYLGVTDKLIF.

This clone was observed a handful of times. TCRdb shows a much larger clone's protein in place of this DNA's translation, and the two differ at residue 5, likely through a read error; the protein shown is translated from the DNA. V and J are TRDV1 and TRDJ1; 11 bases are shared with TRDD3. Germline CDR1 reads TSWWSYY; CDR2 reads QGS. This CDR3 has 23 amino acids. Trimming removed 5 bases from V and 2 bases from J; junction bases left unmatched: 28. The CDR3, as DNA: TGTGCTCTTGGGCACGCGGGTCATCCTACCGTTGGGGGATACGCCGTTGTGACCGATAAACTCATCTTT. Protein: CALGHAGHPTVGGYAVVTDKLIF.

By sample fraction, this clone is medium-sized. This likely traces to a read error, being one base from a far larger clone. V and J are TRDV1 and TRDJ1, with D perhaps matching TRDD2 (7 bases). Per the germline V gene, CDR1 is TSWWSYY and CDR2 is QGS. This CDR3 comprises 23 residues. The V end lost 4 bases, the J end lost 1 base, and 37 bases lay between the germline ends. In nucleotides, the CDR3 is TGTGCTCTTGGGGTCTTTGCCTTCCTTCCGACATCTATTTACTTGGGGGTCACCGATAAACTCATCTTT. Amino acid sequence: CALGVFAFLPTSIYLGVTDKLIF.